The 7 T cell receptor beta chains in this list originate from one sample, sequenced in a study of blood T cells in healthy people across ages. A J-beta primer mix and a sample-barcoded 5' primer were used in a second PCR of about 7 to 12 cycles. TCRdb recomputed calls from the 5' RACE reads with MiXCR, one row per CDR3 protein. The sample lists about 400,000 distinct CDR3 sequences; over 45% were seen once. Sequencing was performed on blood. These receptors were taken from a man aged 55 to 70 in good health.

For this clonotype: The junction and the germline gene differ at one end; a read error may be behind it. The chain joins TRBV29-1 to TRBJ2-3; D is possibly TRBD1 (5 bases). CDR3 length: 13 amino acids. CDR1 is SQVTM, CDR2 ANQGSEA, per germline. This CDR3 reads CSVEGVGADTQYF. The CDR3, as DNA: TGCAGCGTCGAAGGGGTGGGTGCCGATACGCAGTATTTT.

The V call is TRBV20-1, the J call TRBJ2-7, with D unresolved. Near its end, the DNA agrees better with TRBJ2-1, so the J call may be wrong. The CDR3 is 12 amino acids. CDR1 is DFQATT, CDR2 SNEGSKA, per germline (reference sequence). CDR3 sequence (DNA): TGCAGTGCTAGAGTTCAGGCGAACGAGCAGTTCTTC. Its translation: CSARVQANEQFF.

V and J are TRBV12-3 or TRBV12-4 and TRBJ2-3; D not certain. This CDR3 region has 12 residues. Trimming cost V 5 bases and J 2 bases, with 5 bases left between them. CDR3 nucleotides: TGTGCCAGCAGTATATACACAGATACGCAGTATTTT. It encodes CASSIYTDTQYF.

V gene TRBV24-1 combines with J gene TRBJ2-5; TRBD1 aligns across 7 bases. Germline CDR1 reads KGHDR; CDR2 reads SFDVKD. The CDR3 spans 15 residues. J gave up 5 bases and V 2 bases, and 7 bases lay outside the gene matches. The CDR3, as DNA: TGTGCCACCAGTGATTACCGACAGGGTGGGGAGACCCAGTACTTC. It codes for CATSDYRQGGETQYF.

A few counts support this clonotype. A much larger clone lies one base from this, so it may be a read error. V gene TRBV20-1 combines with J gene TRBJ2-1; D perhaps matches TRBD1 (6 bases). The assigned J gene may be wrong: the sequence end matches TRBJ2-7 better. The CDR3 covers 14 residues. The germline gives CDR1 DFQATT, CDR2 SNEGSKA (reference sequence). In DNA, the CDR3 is TGCAGTGCTCACCCACAGGGCTCCTACAATGAGCAGTACTTC. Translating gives CSAHPQGSYNEQYF.

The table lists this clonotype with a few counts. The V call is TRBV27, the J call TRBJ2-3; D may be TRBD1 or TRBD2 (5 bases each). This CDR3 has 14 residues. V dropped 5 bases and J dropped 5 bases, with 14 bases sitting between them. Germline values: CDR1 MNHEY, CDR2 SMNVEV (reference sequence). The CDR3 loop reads CASSPGSNLDTQYF. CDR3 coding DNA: TGTGCCAGCAGTCCAGGGAGCAACCTAGATACGCAGTATTTT.

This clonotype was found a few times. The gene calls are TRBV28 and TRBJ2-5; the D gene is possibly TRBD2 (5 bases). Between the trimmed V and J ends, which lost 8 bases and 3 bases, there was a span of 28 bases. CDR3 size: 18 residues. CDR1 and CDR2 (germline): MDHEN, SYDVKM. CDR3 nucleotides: TGTGCCAGCCCCCCCTCCCCCACGTTGGGCTTCGGGGAAGAGACCCAGTACTTC. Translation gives CASPPSPTLGFGEETQYF.